The 11 T cell receptor beta chains below come from one sample, sequenced in a study of cytomegalovirus exposure and HLA in healthy donors (dated by TCRdb to 2016 to 2017). Library creation used the immunoSEQ multiplex PCR assay. Drawn from immuneACCESS, this table holds only the in-frame rearrangements with V and J called that TCRdb kept. Clones are partly lost; checked studies trace under half to an unresolved V gene and leave the rest unexplained. A total of some 140,000 clones appear in this sample, around 84% of them only once. The ten largest clones add up to roughly 2.1% of the sample. Sequenced input: PBMCs. The source is a human donor in good health.

The J gene is TRBJ1-2, the V gene TRBV7-9; D remains ambiguous. Per germline, CDR1 SEHNR and CDR2 FQNEAQ (reference sequence). The V gene lost 5 bases and the J gene lost 8 bases, with 18 bases spanning the gap. The CDR3 is made up of 14 amino acids. The CDR3: CASSPEGTIGGYTF. CDR3 sequence (DNA): TGTGCCAGCAGCCCCGAGGGTACCATAGGGGGCTACACCTTC.

This clone was detected a few times. The V gene is TRBV7-3, the J gene TRBJ1-2, with 9 bases that match TRBD1. With 4 bases clipped from V and 7 bases from J, the junction kept 4 bases outside the gene matches. The CDR3 is 13 residues long. Germline values: CDR1 SGHTA, CDR2 FQGTGA. CDR3 DNA: TGTGCCAGCAGCTCTGACAGGGGGGCTGGCTACACCTTC. Translation gives CASSSDRGAGYTF.

V and J are TRBV10-3 and TRBJ2-1; D may be TRBD1 (6 bases). Trimming shortened V by 4 bases and J by 4 bases, and 20 bases separated the two germline ends. The CDR3 length is 17 residues. Germline V gene sequence: CDR1 ENHRY, CDR2 SYGVKD. Here the CDR3 DNA reads TGTGCCATCAGTGGGGGTATGAGGGGGAGTAATTACAATGAGCAGTTCTTC. It codes for CAISGGMRGSNYNEQFF.

The rearrangement links TRBV28 to TRBJ2-7, with TRBD1 matching 9 bases. Germline loops: CDR1 MDHEN, CDR2 SYDVKM. The CDR3 runs to 16 residues. Losses at the gene ends were 6 bases for V and 4 bases for J; bases not matched to a gene: 13. CDR3 loop: CASSKKQGAKRYEQYF. Here the CDR3 DNA reads TGTGCCAGCAGCAAGAAACAGGGGGCAAAGCGTTACGAGCAGTACTTC.

The J gene is TRBJ2-1, the V gene TRBV29-1, with a tentative D call TRBD2 (5 bases). Trimming pared 6 bases from V and 5 bases from J, leaving 17 bases between. The germline V gene encodes CDR1 SQVTM and CDR2 ANQGSEA. This CDR3 spans 14 amino acids. CDR3 protein: CSVSDGLENNEQFF. The CDR3 DNA follows: TGCAGCGTAAGTGATGGACTGGAAAACAATGAGCAGTTCTTC.

The J gene is TRBJ1-2, the V gene TRBV15; D gene unclear. CDR3 length: 13 amino acids. V was cut by 4 bases and J by 5 bases, with 11 bases left in between. CDR1 and CDR2 (germline): LNHNV, YYDKDF (reference sequence). The CDR3 nucleotides read TGTGCCACCAGCAAGGCGGCCTTTTATGGCTACACCTTC. Encoded protein: CATSKAAFYGYTF.

This clone was seen only once. Additional DNA sequences in this sample encode the identical CDR3. This chain connects TRBV15 to TRBJ2-3; 7 nucleotides line up with TRBD2. V was clipped by 0 bases and J by 3 bases; unmatched bases: 3. CDR3 length equals 15 residues. Germline CDR1 reads LNHNV; CDR2 reads YYDKDF (reference sequence). The CDR3 DNA is TGTGCCACCAGCAGAGATGGGGACTATACAGATACGCAGTATTTT. Its protein is CATSRDGDYTDTQYF.

V gene TRBV21-1 combines with J gene TRBJ2-2; TRBD2, the D gene given by the table, was not confirmed from the DNA. TRBV21-1 is annotated as a pseudogene. This CDR3 comprises 18 residues. The CDR3 region has the DNA TGTGCCAGCAGCAAAGACCTAGCGGGGGGGCCGAACACCGGGGAGCTGTTTTTT. Encoded protein: CASSKDLAGGPNTGELFF.

V usage is TRBV11-2 and J usage is TRBJ1-2; possibly TRBD1 for D (5 bases). The germline V gene has CDR1 SGHAT and CDR2 FQNNGV. The CDR3 runs 16 residues. V shed 0 bases and J shed 6 bases, with 17 bases lying between them. The CDR3 is CASSLDRRVRGDGYTF. The CDR3 region has the DNA TGTGCCAGCAGCTTAGATAGGAGGGTTCGGGGCGATGGCTACACCTTC.

This chain links TRBV18 with TRBJ1-1; TRBD1 matches at 7 bases. Trimming at V came to 4 bases and at J to 4 bases, leaving 6 bases not matched to a gene. The CDR3 has 14 amino acids. Per germline, CDR1 KGHSH and CDR2 LQKENI. Here the CDR3 DNA reads TGTGCCAGCTCACTAGGGAACAGGGGCACTGAAGCTTTCTTT. Its translation: CASSLGNRGTEAFF.

CDR3 region: CASSHPGGLSTDTQYF. The CDR3 DNA reads TGTGCCAGCAGCCATCCCGGGGGGCTGTCCACAGATACGCAGTATTTT. This chain uses TRBV14 with TRBJ2-3; the D gene is possibly TRBD2 (7 bases). The germline V gene has CDR1 SGHDN and CDR2 FVKESK. Trimming pared 3 bases from V and 2 bases from J, leaving 15 bases between. The CDR3 loop spans 16 amino acids.